The following is a TCR beta chain sequence with its context. The data were obtained in a study of cytotoxic CD8 clonotypes in ibrutinib-treated CLL. Study information: The authors obtained response samples at a median of about 12 months of treatment, range 6 to 36.

The assay was immunoSEQ multiplex PCR, and TCRdb's table has in-frame clones only and misses some. The sample has about 50,000 clones; roughly 57% are singletons. This CDR3 spans 14 amino acids. V was cut by 4 bases and J by 6 bases, with 14 bases left in between. CDR1 and CDR2 from the germline V gene are SGHRS and YFSETQ. The TCR comes from a human donor with chronic lymphocytic leukemia. This sample comprised PBMCs, obtained after 24 months of ibrutinib treatment. The chain has TRBV5-1 and TRBJ1-5, with D possibly being TRBD1 (5 bases). CDR3 coding DNA: TGCGCCAGCAGCCTGGGGGATCGCGGTCAGCCCCAGCATTTT. This encodes CASSLGDRGQPQHF.